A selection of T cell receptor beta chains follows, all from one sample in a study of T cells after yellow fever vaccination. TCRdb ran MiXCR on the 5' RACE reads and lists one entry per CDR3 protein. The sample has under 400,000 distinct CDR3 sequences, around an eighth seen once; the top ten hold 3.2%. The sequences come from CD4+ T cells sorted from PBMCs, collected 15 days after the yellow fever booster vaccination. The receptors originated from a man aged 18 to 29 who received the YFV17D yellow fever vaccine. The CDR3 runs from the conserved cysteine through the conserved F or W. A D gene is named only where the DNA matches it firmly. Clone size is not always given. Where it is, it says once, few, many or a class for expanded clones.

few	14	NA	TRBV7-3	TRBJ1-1	TGTGCCAGCAGCTTAATGGGGGTTGGAACTGAAGCTTTCTTT	CASSLMGVGTEAFF
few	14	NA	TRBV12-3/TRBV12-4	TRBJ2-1	TGTGCCAGCAGCGACCCCACAGGGTACACTGAGCAGTTCTTC	CASSDPTGYTEQFF
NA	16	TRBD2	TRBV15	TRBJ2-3	TGTGCCACCAGCAGAGATCAAGCGGGGGGCACAGATACGCAGTATTTT	CATSRDQAGGTDTQYF
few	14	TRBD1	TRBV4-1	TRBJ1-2	TGCGCCAGCAGCCAGGCGGACAGGGTGTTCGGCTACACCTTC	CASSQADRVFGYTF
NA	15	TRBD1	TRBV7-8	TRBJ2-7	TGTGCCAGCAGCATCAGGACAGGGGGCCCGTACGAGCAGTACTTC	CASSIRTGGPYEQYF
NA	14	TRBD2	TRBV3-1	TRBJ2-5	TGTGCCAGCAGTCCAATAGCGGGGTATGAGACCCAGTACTTC	CASSPIAGYETQYF
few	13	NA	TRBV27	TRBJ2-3	TGTGCCAGCAGTTTATCGGGTTACGGTACGCAGTATTTT	CASSLSGYGTQYF
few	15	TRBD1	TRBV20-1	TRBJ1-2	TGCAGTGCTAGAGACGACAGGGGCCGAAACTATGGCTACACCTTC	CSARDDRGRNYGYTF
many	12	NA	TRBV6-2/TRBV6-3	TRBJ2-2	TGTGCCAGCAGGATAAGGACCGGGGAGCTGTTTTTT	CASRIRTGELFF
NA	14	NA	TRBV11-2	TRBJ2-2	TGTGCCAGCAGCTTACTCTGGGTATCCGGGGAGCTGTTTTTT	CASSLLWVSGELFF
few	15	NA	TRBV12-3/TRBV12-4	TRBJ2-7	TGTGCCAGCAGTTTTGTAGGGGGAGGCTCCTACGAGCAGTACTTC	CASSFVGGGSYEQYF
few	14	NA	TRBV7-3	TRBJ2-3	TGTGCCAGCAGCGTCACAGCCACGACAGATACGCAGTATTTT	CASSVTATTDTQYF
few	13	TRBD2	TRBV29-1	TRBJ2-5	TGCAGCGTTGACCCTAGCGGCCAAGAGACCCAGTACTTC	CSVDPSGQETQYF
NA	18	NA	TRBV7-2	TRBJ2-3	TGTGCCAGCAGCTTAGAGGGAGTGGGCATTGGGGTTACAGATACGCAGTATTTT	CASSLEGVGIGVTDTQYF
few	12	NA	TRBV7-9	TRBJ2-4	TGTGCCAGCAGCAGGGGACAAAACATTCAGTACTTC	CASSRGQNIQYF
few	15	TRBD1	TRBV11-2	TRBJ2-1	TGTGCCAGCAGCTCAAACAGGGGTTACTACAATGAGCAGTTCTTC	CASSSNRGYYNEQFF
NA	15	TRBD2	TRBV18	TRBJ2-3	TGTGCCAGCTCACTCGTTAGCGGGGTCGCAGATACGCAGTATTTT	CASSLVSGVADTQYF
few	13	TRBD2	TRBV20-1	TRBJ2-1	TGCAGTGCTATGCGGGGGGCCGACAGTGAGCAGTTCTTC	CSAMRGADSEQFF
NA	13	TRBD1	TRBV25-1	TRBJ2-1	TGTGCCAGCCAAGACAGGGGAGCAAATGAGCAGTTCTTC	CASQDRGANEQFF
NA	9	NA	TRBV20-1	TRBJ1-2	TGCAGTCCGAGCCGTGGCTACACCTTC	CSPSRGYTF
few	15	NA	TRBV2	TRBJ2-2	TGTGCCAGCAGTGTGGAGATTAGATACACCGGGGAGCTGTTTTTT	CASSVEIRYTGELFF
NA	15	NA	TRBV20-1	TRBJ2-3	TGCAGTGCTAGAGCTGGGTATGGGATCACAGATACGCAGTATTTT	CSARAGYGITDTQYF
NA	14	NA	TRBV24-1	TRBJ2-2	TGTGCCACCAGTGACGGGGGCGGCACCGGGGAGCTGTTTTTT	CATSDGGGTGELFF
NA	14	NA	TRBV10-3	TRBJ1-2	TGTGCCATCGGGGGGCCAGGGCTTCTATATGGCTACACCTTC	CAIGGPGLLYGYTF
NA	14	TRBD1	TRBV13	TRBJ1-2	TGTGCCAGCAGCTGGCGACAGGGCCACTATGGCTACACCTTC	CASSWRQGHYGYTF